The 10 T cell receptor beta chains below were found in one sample sequenced in a study of shared clonotypes between healthy human individuals (TCRdb year 2020). Libraries were made using the immunoSEQ multiplex PCR assay. Imported from immuneACCESS, the table was reduced by TCRdb to in-frame sequences with V and J called. These copies leave out some clones; in studies compared against another copy, an unresolved V gene accounts for under half, and the cause of the remainder is not known. Present in this sample are about 690,000 clones, roughly 87% of which were seen just once. The ten largest make up 34% of the sample. The specimen was memory CD8+ T cells from PBMCs. Taken with the paper, the label for cell subset or site translates to: CD45RO+ cells pooled with CCR7-negative TemRA cells. These receptors all come from a man aged 18-30 years in good health. Some clones in this sample may be carry-over from other donors' samples.

The V call is TRBV4-1, the J call TRBJ2-7, with 7 nucleotides matching TRBD2. V lost 0 bases, J lost 3 bases, and 8 bases stayed unmatched. CDR3 size: 16 residues. Germline CDR1 is MGHRA and CDR2 is YSYEKL. This CDR3 is CASSQDRTRIGYEQYF. In DNA, the CDR3 is TGCGCCAGCAGCCAAGATCGGACTAGAATTGGCTACGAGCAGTACTTC.

V is TRBV7-2 and J is TRBJ2-1; TRBD1 or TRBD2 may be the D gene (5 bases each). CDR1 is SGHTA and CDR2 is FQGNSA in the germline V gene. The germline V and J ends were trimmed by 5 bases and 0 bases, with 20 bases remaining between them. The CDR3 is made up of 18 amino acids. The CDR3 here is CASSIPRDAGSSYNEQFF. The CDR3 DNA follows: TGTGCCAGCAGCATACCCCGGGACGCTGGAAGCTCCTACAATGAGCAGTTCTTC.

V and J are TRBV11-2 and TRBJ1-1, with TRBD1 matching over 7 bases. Trimming took 4 bases from V and 6 from J; bases not matched to a gene: 5. The V gene's germline CDR1 is SGHAT and CDR2 FQNNGV. The CDR3 extends over 13 amino acids. The DNA for the CDR3 is TGTGCCAGCAGCTCCCGACAGGGCCCTGAAGCTTTCTTT. Amino acids: CASSSRQGPEAFF. The full variable domain, rest sourced from reference TRBV11-2 and TRBJ1-1, is EAGVAQSPRYKIIEKRQSVAFWCNPISGHATLYWYQQILGQGPKLLIQFQNNGVVDDSQLPKDRFSAERLKGVDSTLKIQPAKLEDSAVYLCASSSRQGPEAFFGQGTRLTVV.

V usage is TRBV29-1 and J usage is TRBJ2-7; D is uncertain. Germline-derived CDR1 and CDR2 are SQVTM and ANQGSEA. The germline V and J ends were trimmed by 8 bases and 13 bases, with 12 bases remaining between them. The CDR3 sequence is 8 residues long. The CDR3 nucleotides read TGCAGCCGCGTTGTGACATACTTC. Protein product: CSRVVTYF.

The CDR3 DNA reads TGTGCCAGCAGCCCGTGGACTAGTGTTGCCAAAAACATTCAGTACTTC. This encodes CASSPWTSVAKNIQYF. The chain links TRBV11-2 to TRBJ2-4; 7 bases align to TRBD2. V trimming: 5 bases; J trimming: 1 base; junction bases outside the gene matches: 8. The CDR3 consists of 16 residues. Germline V gene data show CDR1 as SGHAT and CDR2 as FQNNGV.

V is TRBV6-1 and J is TRBJ2-1, with unresolved D. The CDR3 has 14 amino acids. V was cut by 5 bases and J by 2 bases, with 10 bases left in between. CDR1 and CDR2 (germline): MNHNS, SASEGT. The CDR3 loop reads CASSLTEAYNEQFF. The CDR3 DNA reads TGTGCCAGCAGTTTGACGGAAGCCTACAATGAGCAGTTCTTC.

The chain joins TRBV28 to TRBJ2-3; no definite D call. CDR3 size: 17 residues. Between the trimmed V and J ends, which lost 2 bases and 2 bases, there was a span of 17 bases. Germline CDR1 reads MDHEN; CDR2 reads SYDVKM. The CDR3 loop is CASSLNRVGFPTDTQYF. The CDR3 nucleotides read TGTGCCAGCAGTTTAAATCGGGTCGGGTTCCCCACAGATACGCAGTATTTT.

The rearrangement links TRBV27 to TRBJ2-7; D is possibly TRBD1 or TRBD2 (6 bases each). Trimming left V 4 bases short and J 4 bases short, with 14 bases between. Germline loops: CDR1 MNHEY, CDR2 SMNVEV (reference sequence). This CDR3 has 14 residues. As DNA, the CDR3 is TGTGCCAGCAGTTGGGGGGCTTCTATTTACGAGCAGTACTTC. Translation gives CASSWGASIYEQYF.

The V and J genes are TRBV4-3 and TRBJ2-7; D is unclear. CDR1 is LGHNA, CDR2 YSLEER, per germline. The V end lost 0 bases, the J end lost 6 bases, and 9 bases lay between the germline ends. CDR3 size: 13 residues. CDR3 sequence (DNA): TGCGCCAGCAGCCAAGATCTTTCGATCGAGCAGTACTTC. It codes for CASSQDLSIEQYF.

This chain connects TRBV7-9 to TRBJ2-3; D is unresolved. CDR1 and CDR2 from the germline V gene are SEHNR and FQNEAQ (reference sequence). The CDR3 consists of 12 residues. Trimming removed 7 bases from V and 5 bases from J, with 10 bases in between. The CDR3: CASKDGQDTQYF. The CDR3 bases are TGTGCCAGCAAGGACGGCCAAGATACGCAGTATTTT.